The 28 T cell receptor beta chains in this list originate from one sample, sequenced in a study of blood T cell repertoires in COVID-19. The method was immunoSEQ multiplex PCR; TCRdb's version includes in-frame clones alone and lacks a portion of them. Among fewer than 350,000 clones listed, approximately 83% were seen once. The specimen was PBMCs or T cells enriched from blood (not recorded which). These receptors came from a man aged 25-40 years who had recovered from COVID-19.

This sequence joins TRBV27 and TRBJ2-2; TRBD1 aligns across 7 bases. The CDR3 is made up of 15 amino acids. Per germline, CDR1 MNHEY and CDR2 SMNVEV (reference sequence). Trimming at V came to 5 bases and at J to 1 base, leaving 4 bases not matched to a gene. The chain's CDR3 is CASSPGQMNTGELFF. The CDR3 bases are TGTGCCAGCAGTCCGGGACAGATGAACACCGGGGAGCTGTTTTTT.

This clone has just one count. The chain uses TRBV10-3 and TRBJ1-1; D is perhaps TRBD1 (5 bases). The CDR3 spans 14 residues. Germline V gene lookup returns CDR1 ENHRY and CDR2 SYGVKD. V lost 7 bases to trimming and J lost 0 bases, with 12 bases between them. This chain's CDR3 is CAINSDKMNTEAFF. For the CDR3, the DNA is TGTGCCATCAATTCGGACAAGATGAACACTGAAGCTTTCTTT.

The chain recombines TRBV4-3 with TRBJ2-3; 8 nucleotides align to TRBD2. The CDR3 runs to 20 residues. Losses at the gene ends were 0 bases for V and 1 base for J; bases not matched to a gene: 15. The germline V gene encodes CDR1 LGHNA and CDR2 YSLEER. CDR3: CASSQDPPGGSGGRTDTQYF. The CDR3 DNA sequence: TGCGCCAGCAGCCAAGATCCCCCTGGGGGAAGCGGGGGCCGCACAGATACGCAGTATTTT.

This chain uses TRBV6-6 with TRBJ2-3; 9 positions agree with TRBD2. J gave up 1 base and V 5 bases, and 4 bases lay outside the gene matches. The germline CDR1 and CDR2 sequences are MNHNY and SVGAGI (reference sequence). This CDR3 has 15 residues. CDR3 in DNA: TGTGCCAGCAGTAGATTAGCGGGAGGCACAGATACGCAGTATTTT. Protein product: CASSRLAGGTDTQYF.

V usage is TRBV9 and J usage is TRBJ2-3; TRBD2 matches 7 bases. The ends lost 3 bases at V and 0 bases at J; junction bases unmatched: 7. The CDR3 consists of 16 residues. Germline V gives CDR1 SGDLS, CDR2 YYNGEE. CDR3 coding DNA: TGTGCCAGCAGCGACCGAGCGGGGAGAAGCACAGATACGCAGTATTTT. The encoded protein is CASSDRAGRSTDTQYF. The full variable domain, completed using reference TRBV9 and TRBJ2-3, is DSGVTQTPKHLITATGQRVTLRCSPRSGDLSVYWYQQSLDQGLQFLIQYYNGEERAKGNILERFSAQQFPDLHSELNLSSLELGDSALYFCASSDRAGRSTDTQYFGPGTRLTVL.

This clone was counted a few times. This chain connects TRBV16 to TRBJ1-5, with 7 bases lining up with TRBD1. The ends lost 0 bases at V and 5 bases at J; junction bases unmatched: 4. The length of the CDR3 is 15 residues. Germline V gene sequence: CDR1 KGHSY, CDR2 FQNENV. CDR3 nucleotide sequence: TGTGCCAGCAGCCAATCGGGGACAGCGGATCAGCCCCAGCATTTT. It translates to CASSQSGTADQPQHF.

J is TRBJ2-7 and V is TRBV29-1, with TRBD1 matching 8 bases. The CDR3 runs to 13 residues. Germline CDR1 reads SQVTM; CDR2 reads ANQGSEA. V lost 3 bases and J lost 5; bases outside the gene matches: 6. CDR3 nucleotide sequence: TGCAGCGTTGACTTGGACAGGGATAACGAGCAGTACTTC. It specifies CSVDLDRDNEQYF.

This clone was recorded once. V and J are TRBV2 and TRBJ1-4; D gene uncertain. This CDR3 has 15 amino acids. Germline CDR1 and CDR2: SNHLY and FYNNEI. V was shortened by 1 base and J by 10 bases, with 16 bases between the two germline ends. For the CDR3, the DNA is TGTGCCAGCAGTGAAGAACGTGTCCCCGCCGGAAAACTGTTTTTT. Its protein product is CASSEERVPAGKLFF.

The chain employs TRBV2 and TRBJ2-7; 8 bases align to TRBD1. Trimming at V came to 3 bases and at J to 13 bases, leaving 14 bases not matched to a gene. Per germline, CDR1 SNHLY and CDR2 FYNNEI. CDR3 length: 14 residues. The CDR3 DNA reads TGTGCCAGCAGTGACCGGGACAGGACTATTCGTACATACTTC. It is translated as CASSDRDRTIRTYF.

V gene TRBV24-1 combines with J gene TRBJ1-2; TRBD1 aligns across 11 bases. V was clipped by 3 bases and J by 1 base; unmatched bases: 6. CDR1 KGHDR and CDR2 SFDVKD come from the germline V gene. CDR3 size: 17 residues. In nucleotides, the CDR3 is TGTGCCACCAGTGATCGGGACAGGGGGTCCCATAACTATGGCTACACCTTC. It encodes CATSDRDRGSHNYGYTF.

This sequence joins TRBV2 and TRBJ1-2; the D is unclear. The germline CDR1 and CDR2 sequences are SNHLY and FYNNEI. V lost 1 base to trimming and J lost 7 bases, with 7 bases between them. The CDR3 is made up of 12 amino acids. This CDR3 is CASSEVEGGYTF. As DNA, the CDR3 is TGTGCCAGCAGTGAAGTTGAGGGTGGCTACACCTTC.

This clone was seen only once. The J gene is TRBJ1-2, the V gene TRBV11-2; 7 positions agree with TRBD1. V shed 5 bases, J shed 2 bases, and the junction held 2 bases outside the gene matches. CDR1 is SGHAT, CDR2 FQNNGV, per germline. The CDR3 sequence is 13 residues long. The CDR3 DNA reads TGTGCCAGCAGCCCGGGACAGAACTATGGCTACACCTTC. Translation: CASSPGQNYGYTF. Full variable domain (missing parts from reference TRBV11-2 and TRBJ1-2): EAGVAQSPRYKIIEKRQSVAFWCNPISGHATLYWYQQILGQGPKLLIQFQNNGVVDDSQLPKDRFSAERLKGVDSTLKIQPAKLEDSAVYLCASSPGQNYGYTFGSGTRLTVV.

This chain joins TRBV6-5 and TRBJ1-2; D not resolved. This CDR3 is 16 amino acids long. V gave up 0 bases and J gave up 4 bases, with 15 bases separating them. Germline V gives CDR1 MNHEY, CDR2 SVGAGI. CDR3 region: CASSYSRRGLGYGYTF. DNA of the CDR3: TGTGCCAGCAGTTACTCGAGGCGAGGCCTGGGCTATGGCTACACCTTC.

The V call is TRBV2, the J call TRBJ2-7; D may be TRBD1 (5 bases). The CDR3 contains 13 residues. Germline CDR1 reads SNHLY; CDR2 reads FYNNEI. Between the trimmed V and J ends, which lost 4 bases and 3 bases, there was a span of 10 bases. The chain's CDR3 is CASSAQGGYEQYF. CDR3 nucleotide sequence: TGTGCCAGCAGTGCCCAGGGCGGCTACGAGCAGTACTTC.

The chain recombines TRBV7-9 with TRBJ1-4, with D possibly TRBD1 on 5 matching bases. The V and J ends lost 0 bases and 8 bases respectively, with 13 bases between them. The germline gives CDR1 SEHNR, CDR2 FQNEAQ (reference sequence). The CDR3 length is 15 residues. CDR3 loop: CASSLATPNREKLFF. DNA for the CDR3: TGTGCCAGCAGCTTAGCAACCCCCAACAGGGAAAAACTGTTTTTT.

The gene calls are TRBV6-5 and TRBJ1-2; the match to TRBD1 covers 7 bases. Germline trimming cut 11 bases from V and 6 bases from J; bases unmatched to any gene: 9. The V gene's germline CDR1 is MNHEY and CDR2 SVGAGI. This CDR3 contains 12 residues. Here the CDR3 DNA reads TGTGCCGCCTACAGGGGATCGAATGGCTACACCTTC. It is translated as CAAYRGSNGYTF.

This sequence joins TRBV12-5 and TRBJ2-4, with 10 bases fitting TRBD1. J was trimmed by 6 bases and V by 6 bases; bases with no gene match: 8. The CDR3 contains 15 residues. Germline CDR1 LGHNT, CDR2 FRNRAP. The CDR3 is CASGLPGDRGNIQYF. The CDR3 DNA follows: TGTGCTAGTGGCCTTCCCGGGGACAGGGGAAACATTCAGTACTTC.

V is TRBV5-6 and J is TRBJ1-2, with TRBD1 as a possible D gene (6 bases). The CDR3 totals 14 residues. V gave up 4 bases and J gave up 12 bases, with 22 bases separating them. Germline CDR1 and CDR2: SGHDT and YYEEEE. The CDR3 DNA reads as TGTGCCAGCAGCCCCATTGGGGGCGAGTGGTTCGACACCTTC. Translating gives CASSPIGGEWFDTF.

The V gene is TRBV6-5, the J gene TRBJ2-3; perhaps TRBD1 as D (5 bases). The CDR3 is 13 residues long. Trimming stripped 6 bases from V and 4 bases from J, with 11 bases between. Per germline, CDR1 MNHEY and CDR2 SVGAGI. CDR3 region: CASSSAGSDTQYF. CDR3 in DNA: TGTGCCAGCAGCTCAGCAGGGTCAGATACGCAGTATTTT.

V and J are TRBV7-3 and TRBJ1-6, with TRBD1 identical over 7 bases. V lost 3 bases, J lost 9 bases, and 8 bases stayed unmatched. This CDR3 comprises 15 residues. Per germline, CDR1 SGHTA and CDR2 FQGTGA. The CDR3 DNA reads as TGTGCCAGCAGCTTCACAGGGGTTCGTGGTTCACCCCTCCACTTT. Translation gives CASSFTGVRGSPLHF.

This chain connects TRBV13 to TRBJ2-3; TRBD1 is a possible D gene (6 bases). Germline assignment: CDR1 PRHDT and CDR2 FYEKMQ (reference sequence). V lost 4 bases and J lost 2, with 7 bases in between. CDR3 size: 13 residues. CDR3 sequence (DNA): TGTGCCAGCAGCTGGACAGCCACAGATACGCAGTATTTT. It is translated as CASSWTATDTQYF. The full variable domain, completed using reference TRBV13 and TRBJ2-3, is AAGVIQSPRHLIKEKRETATLKCYPIPRHDTVYWYQQGPGQDPQFLISFYEKMQSDKGSIPDRFSAQQFSDYHSELNMSSLELGDSALYFCASSWTATDTQYFGPGTRLTVL.

The chain joins TRBV27 to TRBJ2-7, with TRBD1 matching 8 bases. The germline gives CDR1 MNHEY, CDR2 SMNVEV (reference sequence). V was pared by 4 bases and J by 2 bases, with 13 bases of the junction left unmatched. The CDR3 is 17 residues long. The CDR3 loop is CASSSRGGDRGPYEQYF. DNA of the CDR3: TGTGCCAGCAGTTCAAGGGGTGGAGACAGGGGACCCTACGAGCAGTACTTC.

This clone came up a few times. V usage is TRBV28 and J usage is TRBJ2-3, with D possibly TRBD2 on 5 matching bases. V shed 2 bases and J shed 4 bases, with 13 bases lying between them. Germline V gene data show CDR1 as MDHEN and CDR2 as SYDVKM. The CDR3 has 15 amino acids. The CDR3 loop reads CASSLGPSKADTQYF. CDR3 DNA: TGTGCCAGCAGTTTAGGGCCTAGCAAGGCAGATACGCAGTATTTT.

The chain links TRBV5-5 to TRBJ2-2, with TRBD2 identical over 9 bases. Germline V gene lookup returns CDR1 SGHKS and CDR2 YYEKEE (reference sequence). V gave up 0 bases and J gave up 4 bases; unmatched junction bases: 4. This CDR3 comprises 16 residues. The CDR3 region is CASSLGVAGVTGELFF. The DNA of the CDR3 is TGTGCCAGCAGCTTGGGGGTAGCGGGGGTCACCGGGGAGCTGTTTTTT.

The chain links TRBV2 to TRBJ1-1, with 7 bases fitting TRBD1. Germline lookup yields CDR1 SNHLY and CDR2 FYNNEI. This CDR3 is built from 14 residues. Losses at the gene ends were 2 bases for V and 6 bases for J; bases not matched to a gene: 6. Here the CDR3 DNA reads TGTGCCAGCAGTGAATCCACAGGGGCCGCTGAAGCTTTCTTT. Translation: CASSESTGAAEAFF.

The chain joins TRBV19 to TRBJ2-3, with TRBD2 matching over 7 bases. The J segment lost 0 bases and the V segment lost 6 bases, leaving 9 bases of the junction unmatched. The CDR3 sequence is 16 residues long. Germline V gene data show CDR1 as LNHDA and CDR2 as SQIVND (reference sequence). The CDR3, as DNA: TGTGCCAGTAGAGCAGGGACGGGGGGAAGCACAGATACGCAGTATTTT. Protein sequence: CASRAGTGGSTDTQYF.

The chain carries TRBV7-8 and TRBJ2-1, with TRBD2 as a possible D gene (5 bases). Germline assignment: CDR1 SGHVS and CDR2 FQNEAQ. The CDR3 totals 15 residues. Trimming took off 6 bases at V and 2 bases at J, with 14 bases between the two ends. In DNA form, the CDR3 reads TGTGCCAGCAGTCGGAGGCAGAGGGCCTACAATGAGCAGTTCTTC. Its translation is CASSRRQRAYNEQFF.

This clone has a single count. The chain carries TRBV30 and TRBJ1-1, with 8 bases fitting TRBD1. CDR3 length: 13 amino acids. The germline V gene encodes CDR1 GTSNPN and CDR2 SVGIG (reference sequence). Trimming cost V 1 base and J 10 bases; bases outside gene matches: 8. The CDR3 DNA is TGTGCCTGGAGTGCCGACAGGGGTAAGGGAGCTTTCTTT. Protein product: CAWSADRGKGAFF. The variable domain in full, with the rest retrieved from reference TRBV30 and TRBJ1-1, is SQTIHQWPATLVQPVGSPLSLECTVEGTSNPNLYWYRQAAGRGLQLLFYSVGIGQISSEVPQNLSASRPQDRQFILSSKKLLLSDSGFYLCAWSADRGKGAFFGQGTRLTVV.